One sample yielded the 5 T cell receptor beta chains listed below, sequenced in a study of PD-1 blockade in classical Hodgkin lymphoma. Time point: newly diagnosed, previously untreated cHL patient sample. TCRdb's copy holds only in-frame clones and misses some; the assay was immunoSEQ multiplex PCR. The sample includes tens of thousands of clones, around 94% of them seen just once. The sequenced sample consisted of peripheral blood mononuclear cells (PBMCs). The receptor source for this set is a human donor with classical Hodgkin lymphoma.

The V and J genes are TRBV19 and TRBJ1-2; possibly TRBD1 for D (6 bases). There are 15 residues in the CDR3. Germline V lookup: CDR1 LNHDA, CDR2 SQIVND (reference sequence). V was shortened by 6 bases and J by 2 bases, with 16 bases between the two germline ends. For the CDR3, the DNA is TGTGCCAGTAGATCAGTAGGACAGCTAAACTATGGCTACACCTTC. Protein: CASRSVGQLNYGYTF. The whole variable domain, remainder taken from reference TRBV19 and TRBJ1-2, is DGGITQSPKYLFRKEGQNVTLSCEQNLNHDAMYWYRQDPGQGLRLIYYSQIVNDFQKGDIAEGYSVSREKKESFPLTVTSAQKNPTAFYLCASRSVGQLNYGYTFGSGTRLTVV.

This CDR3 reads CSVELDRAGVLFYNEQFF. The CDR3 DNA reads as TGCAGCGTTGAATTGGACAGGGCCGGCGTCTTGTTCTACAATGAGCAGTTCTTC. The chain has TRBV29-1 and TRBJ2-1; TRBD1 matches 8 bases. From germline, CDR1 is SQVTM and CDR2 ANQGSEA. The CDR3 runs to 18 residues. V was pared by 2 bases and J by 3 bases, with 15 bases of the junction left unmatched.

The V and J genes are TRBV11-2 and TRBJ2-1, with D perhaps TRBD2 (7 bases). The V end was cut by 4 bases, the J end by 3 bases, with 16 bases between. This CDR3 comprises 16 residues. Germline values: CDR1 SGHAT, CDR2 FQNNGV. For the CDR3, the DNA is TGTGCCAGCAGCTCCGCTGGGGGGGCTCTCTACAATGAGCAGTTCTTC. Amino acid sequence: CASSSAGGALYNEQFF.

The chain has TRBV7-2 and TRBJ2-7; 10 nucleotides match TRBD2. J was trimmed by 4 bases and V by 2 bases; bases with no gene match: 5. The CDR3 has 15 amino acids. Germline CDR1 is SGHTA and CDR2 is FQGNSA. The CDR3 sequence is CASSLTSGDGYEQYF. In nucleotides, the CDR3 is TGTGCCAGCAGCTTAACTAGCGGGGACGGGTACGAGCAGTACTTC.

V is TRBV18 and J is TRBJ1-1, with D maybe TRBD1 (6 bases). The CDR3 covers 14 residues. Trimming left V 5 bases short and J 3 bases short, with 13 bases between. Germline V gene sequence: CDR1 KGHSH, CDR2 LQKENI. For the CDR3, the DNA is TGTGCCAGCTCAACCGGGGGGCTAGACACTGAAGCTTTCTTT. This encodes CASSTGGLDTEAFF.